These 2 T cell receptor beta chains originate from one sample sequenced in a study of cytomegalovirus exposure and HLA in healthy donors (dated by TCRdb to the late 2010s). Receptor amplification or capture employed the immunoSEQ multiplex PCR assay. For the multiplex PCR, a mixture combining 60 forward primers for TCR Vbeta segments and 13 reverse primers for TCR Jbeta segments was used. Imported from immuneACCESS, the table was reduced by TCRdb to in-frame sequences with V and J called. These copies leave out some clones; in studies compared against another copy, an unresolved V gene accounts for under half, and the cause of the remainder is not known. The sample profile shows some 150,000 clones; roughly 82% of them were found once. Around 6.6% of the sample is in the top ten clones. Sequenced: PBMCs. The receptor source for this set is a woman in her 50s in good health and CMV-seropositive.

The chain carries TRBV20-1 and TRBJ2-3; D is unclear. The CDR3 consists of 11 residues. V was trimmed by 6 bases and J by 9 bases, leaving 13 bases between them. Germline CDR1 is DFQATT and CDR2 is SNEGSKA (reference sequence). CDR3 bases: TGCAGTGCCCCTACGGTCCTCACGCAGTATTTT. Its translation: CSAPTVLTQYF.

The chain joins TRBV9 to TRBJ1-1; 7 bases are shared with TRBD1. The junction had 5 bases not matched to a gene; V was cut back by 3 bases and J by 6 bases. CDR3 length: 13 residues. Germline V gene data show CDR1 as SGDLS and CDR2 as YYNGEE. Here the CDR3 reads CASSAGGSSEAFF. CDR3 nucleotides: TGTGCCAGCAGCGCAGGGGGAAGCTCTGAAGCTTTCTTT.